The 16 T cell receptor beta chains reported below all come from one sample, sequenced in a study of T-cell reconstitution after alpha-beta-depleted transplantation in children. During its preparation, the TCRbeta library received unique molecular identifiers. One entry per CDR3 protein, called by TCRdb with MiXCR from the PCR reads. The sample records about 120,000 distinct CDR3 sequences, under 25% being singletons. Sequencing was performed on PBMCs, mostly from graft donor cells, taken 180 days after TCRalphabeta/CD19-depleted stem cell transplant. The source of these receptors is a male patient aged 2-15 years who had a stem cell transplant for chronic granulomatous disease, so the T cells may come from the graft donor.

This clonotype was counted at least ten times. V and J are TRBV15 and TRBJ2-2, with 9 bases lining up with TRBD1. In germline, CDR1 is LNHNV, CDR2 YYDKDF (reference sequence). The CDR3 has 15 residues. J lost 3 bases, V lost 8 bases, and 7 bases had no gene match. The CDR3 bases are TGTGCCACCCACCGGGACAGGGTGGACACCGGGGAGCTGTTTTTT. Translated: CATHRDRVDTGELFF.

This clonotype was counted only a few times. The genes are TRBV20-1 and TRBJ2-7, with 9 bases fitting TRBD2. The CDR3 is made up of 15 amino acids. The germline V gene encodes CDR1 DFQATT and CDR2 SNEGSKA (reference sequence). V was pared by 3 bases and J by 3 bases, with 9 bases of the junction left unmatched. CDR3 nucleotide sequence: TGCAGTGCTAGTGGGCTAGCGGGGAATATCTACGAGCAGTACTTC. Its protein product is CSASGLAGNIYEQYF.

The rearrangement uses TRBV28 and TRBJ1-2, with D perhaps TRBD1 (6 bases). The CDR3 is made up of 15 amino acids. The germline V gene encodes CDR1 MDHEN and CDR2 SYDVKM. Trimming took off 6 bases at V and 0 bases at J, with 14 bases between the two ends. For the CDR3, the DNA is TGTGCCAGCAGCGGAACAGGGCGCACTAACTATGGCTACACCTTC. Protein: CASSGTGRTNYGYTF.

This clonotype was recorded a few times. CDR3 DNA: TGCAGTGCTAACCCATATCTAAACACTGAAGCTTTCTTT. This codes for CSANPYLNTEAFF. The rearrangement links TRBV20-1 to TRBJ1-1; D remains ambiguous. Between the trimmed V and J ends, which lost 4 bases and 2 bases, there was a span of 11 bases. Germline loops: CDR1 DFQATT, CDR2 SNEGSKA (reference sequence). This CDR3 has 13 amino acids.

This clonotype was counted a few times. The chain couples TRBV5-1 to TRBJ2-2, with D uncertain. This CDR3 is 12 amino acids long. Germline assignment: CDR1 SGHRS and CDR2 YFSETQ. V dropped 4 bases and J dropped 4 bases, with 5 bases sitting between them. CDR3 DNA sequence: TGCGCCAGCAGCCCTACCACCGGGGAGCTGTTTTTT. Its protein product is CASSPTTGELFF.

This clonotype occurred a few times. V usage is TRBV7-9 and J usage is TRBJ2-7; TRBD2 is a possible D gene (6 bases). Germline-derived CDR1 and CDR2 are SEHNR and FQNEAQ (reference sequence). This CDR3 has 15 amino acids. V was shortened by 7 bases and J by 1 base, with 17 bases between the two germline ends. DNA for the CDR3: TGTGCCAGCACCTCGGGTGGGGGGTCTTCCTACGAGCAGTACTTC. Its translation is CASTSGGGSSYEQYF. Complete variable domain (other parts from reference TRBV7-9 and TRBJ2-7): DTGVSQNPRHKITKRGQNVTFRCDPISEHNRLYWYRQTLGQGPEFLTYFQNEAQLEKSRLLSDRFSAERPKGSFSTLEIQRTEQGDSAMYLCASTSGGGSSYEQYFGPGTRLTVT.

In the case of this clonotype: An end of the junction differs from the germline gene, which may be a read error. In DNA, the CDR3 is TGCAGTGCTAGTACTAGCCCTCGGGGGCTCACAGATACGCAGTATTTC. Protein product: CSASTSPRGLTDTQYF. This chain connects TRBV20-1 to TRBJ2-3, with D perhaps matching TRBD1 or TRBD2 (6 bases each). The CDR3 length is 16 residues. The germline V gene encodes CDR1 DFQATT and CDR2 SNEGSKA (reference sequence).

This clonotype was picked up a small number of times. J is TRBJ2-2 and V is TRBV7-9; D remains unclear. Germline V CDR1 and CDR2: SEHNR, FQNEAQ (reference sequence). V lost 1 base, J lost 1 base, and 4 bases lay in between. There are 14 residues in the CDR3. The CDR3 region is CASSLVLNTGELFF. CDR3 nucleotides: TGTGCCAGCAGCTTAGTTCTGAACACCGGGGAGCTGTTTTTT.

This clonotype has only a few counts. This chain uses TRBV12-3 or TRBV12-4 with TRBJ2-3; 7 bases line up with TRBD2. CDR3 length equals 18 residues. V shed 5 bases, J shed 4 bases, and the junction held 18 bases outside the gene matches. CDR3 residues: CASSTTLRDYKIADTQYF. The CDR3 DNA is TGTGCCAGCAGTACTACCCTCAGGGACTACAAGATTGCAGATACGCAGTATTTT.

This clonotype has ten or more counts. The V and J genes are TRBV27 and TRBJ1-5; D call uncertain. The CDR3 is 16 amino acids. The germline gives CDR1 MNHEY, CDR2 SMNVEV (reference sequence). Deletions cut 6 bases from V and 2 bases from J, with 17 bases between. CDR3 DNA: TGTGCCAGCAGCTCTACTCAGGTGTCTGGCAATCAGCCCCAGCATTTT. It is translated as CASSSTQVSGNQPQHF.

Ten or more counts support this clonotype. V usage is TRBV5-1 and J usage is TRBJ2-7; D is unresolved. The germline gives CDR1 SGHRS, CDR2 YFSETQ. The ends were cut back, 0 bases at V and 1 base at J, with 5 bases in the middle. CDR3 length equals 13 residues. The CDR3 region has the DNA TGCGCCAGCAGCTTGGTCCCTTCCTACGAGCAGTACTTC. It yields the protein CASSLVPSYEQYF. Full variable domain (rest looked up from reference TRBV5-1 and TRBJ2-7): KAGVTQTPRYLIKTRGQQVTLSCSPISGHRSVSWYQQTPGQGLQFLFEYFSETQRNKGNFPGRFSGRQFSNSRSEMNVSTLELGDSALYLCASSLVPSYEQYFGPGTRLTVT.

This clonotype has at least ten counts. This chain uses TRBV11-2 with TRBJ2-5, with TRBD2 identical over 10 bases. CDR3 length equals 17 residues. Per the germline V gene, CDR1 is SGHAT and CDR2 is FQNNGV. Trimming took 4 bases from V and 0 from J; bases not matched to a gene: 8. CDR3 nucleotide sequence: TGTGCCAGCAGCTCCGGCGGTGGGACTAGCGACCAAGAGACCCAGTACTTC. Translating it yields CASSSGGGTSDQETQYF.

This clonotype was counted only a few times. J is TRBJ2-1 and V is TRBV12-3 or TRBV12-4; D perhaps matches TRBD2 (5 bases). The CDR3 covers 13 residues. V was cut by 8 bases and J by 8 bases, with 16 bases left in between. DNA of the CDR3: TGTGCCAGCGCCTCGAAAGCGCGGGATGAGCAGTTCTTC. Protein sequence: CASASKARDEQFF.

CDR3 in amino acids: CASSLGRGAEAFF. In DNA, the CDR3 is TGCGCCAGCAGCTTGGGTCGAGGGGCCGAAGCTTTCTTT. V is TRBV5-1 and J is TRBJ1-1, with D possibly TRBD1 on 5 matching bases. This CDR3 has 13 residues. Germline CDR1 and CDR2: SGHRS and YFSETQ. Deletions cut 0 bases from V and 8 bases from J, with 11 bases between. The entire variable domain, with the rest obtained from reference TRBV5-1 and TRBJ1-1, is as follows: KAGVTQTPRYLIKTRGQQVTLSCSPISGHRSVSWYQQTPGQGLQFLFEYFSETQRNKGNFPGRFSGRQFSNSRSEMNVSTLELGDSALYLCASSLGRGAEAFFGQGTRLTVV.

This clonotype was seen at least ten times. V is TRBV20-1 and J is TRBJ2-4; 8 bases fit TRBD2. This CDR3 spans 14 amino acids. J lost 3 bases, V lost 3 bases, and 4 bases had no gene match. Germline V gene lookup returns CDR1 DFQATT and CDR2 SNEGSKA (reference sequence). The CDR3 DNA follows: TGCAGTGCTAGTCGGCGGGAGGTCAAAAACATTCAGTACTTC. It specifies CSASRREVKNIQYF.

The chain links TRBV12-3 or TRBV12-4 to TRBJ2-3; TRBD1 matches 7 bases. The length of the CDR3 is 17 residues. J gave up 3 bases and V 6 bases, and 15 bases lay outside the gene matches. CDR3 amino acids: CASSRPLDRRNTDTQYF. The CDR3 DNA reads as TGTGCCAGCAGCCGCCCTCTGGACAGGAGGAATACAGATACGCAGTATTTT.